This T cell receptor beta chain came from a study of cytomegalovirus exposure and HLA in healthy donors. Study-level results: By a later analysis, the bulk of CMV-associated TCR beta chains appeared HLA-restricted. It was in a later analysis that TCR association rates were seen to vary by HLA locus, highest for DRB1 and lowest for HLA-C.

Amplification used 60 Vbeta primers and 13 Jbeta primers. The assay was immunoSEQ multiplex PCR, and TCRdb's table has in-frame clones only and misses some. The sample lists more than 150,000 clones, more than 75% occurring once. The CDR3 consists of 14 residues. Looked up from germline, CDR1 is SGDLS and CDR2 is YYNGEE. V was cut by 4 bases and J by 0 bases, with 10 bases left in between. A word on this clone: Antigen unknown.

The rearrangement joins TRBV9 to TRBJ1-1; the D gene is possibly TRBD1 (5 bases). Sequenced sample: PBMCs. This clonotype was obtained from a man between 40 and 49 years old in good health and CMV-seronegative. The DNA for the CDR3 is TGTGCCAGCAGCCCACGGGACTTGAACACTGAAGCTTTCTTT. This codes for CASSPRDLNTEAFF.